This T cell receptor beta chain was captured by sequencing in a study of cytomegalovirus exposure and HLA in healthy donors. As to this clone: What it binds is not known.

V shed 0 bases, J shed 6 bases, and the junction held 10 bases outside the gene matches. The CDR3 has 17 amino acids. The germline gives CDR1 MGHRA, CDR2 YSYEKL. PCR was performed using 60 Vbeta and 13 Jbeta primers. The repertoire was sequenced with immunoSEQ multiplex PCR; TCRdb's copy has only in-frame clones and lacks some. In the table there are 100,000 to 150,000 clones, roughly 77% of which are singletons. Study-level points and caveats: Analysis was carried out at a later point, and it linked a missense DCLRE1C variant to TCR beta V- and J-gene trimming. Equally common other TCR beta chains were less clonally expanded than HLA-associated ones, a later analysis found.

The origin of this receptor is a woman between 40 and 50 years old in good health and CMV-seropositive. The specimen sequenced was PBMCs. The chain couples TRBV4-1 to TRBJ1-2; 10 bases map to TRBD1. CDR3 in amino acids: CASSQERTGGFRDGYTF. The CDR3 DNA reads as TGCGCCAGCAGCCAAGAAAGGACAGGGGGATTTCGCGATGGCTACACCTTC.